What follows is one T cell receptor (beta chain) and its context. Its antigen remains unidentified. The data stem from a study of CD8+CD57+ T cells in acquired aplastic anemia. Study-wide background: When averaged, DNA from sorted CD4+ and CD8+ cells came to approximately 3.2 ug. The study, taken as a whole, reports: In CD8+ cells, Simpson's diversity showed no significant difference between patients and controls.

Profiling of TCR beta VDJ combinations and CDR3 sequences used genomic DNA as template. TCRdb analysed the reads with MiXCR anew, one entry per CDR3 protein. The sample yields around 430,000 distinct CDR3 sequences, approximately 33% seen once. Those patients picked for sequencing had displayed CD8+CD57+ cell expansion on flow cytometry. Input material: sorted CD4+, CD8+, or CD8+CD57+ T cells (not recorded which) from PBMCs. The source is a human donor with aplastic anemia.

CDR3 nucleotide sequence: TGTGCCAGCAGCCCGAGGGGACTAGCGGGAGGTGAGCAGTTCTTC. This translates into CASSPRGLAGGEQFF. The chain employs TRBV11-2 and TRBJ2-1, with 15 bases aligning to TRBD2. CDR1 and CDR2 (germline): SGHAT, FQNNGV. The CDR3 is 15 amino acids. Unmatched junction bases numbered 5, after V lost 5 bases and J lost 9 bases.